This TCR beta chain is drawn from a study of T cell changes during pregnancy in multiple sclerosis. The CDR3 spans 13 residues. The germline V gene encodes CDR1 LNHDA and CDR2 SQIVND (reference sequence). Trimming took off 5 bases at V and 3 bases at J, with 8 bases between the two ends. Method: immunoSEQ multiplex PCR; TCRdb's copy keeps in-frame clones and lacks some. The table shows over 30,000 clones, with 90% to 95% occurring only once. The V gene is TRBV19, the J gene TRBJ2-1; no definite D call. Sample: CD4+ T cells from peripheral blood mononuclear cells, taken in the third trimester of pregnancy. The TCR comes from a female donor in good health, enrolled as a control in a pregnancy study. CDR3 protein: CASSPNYYNEQFF. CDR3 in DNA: TGTGCCAGTAGTCCTAACTACTACAATGAGCAGTTCTTC.